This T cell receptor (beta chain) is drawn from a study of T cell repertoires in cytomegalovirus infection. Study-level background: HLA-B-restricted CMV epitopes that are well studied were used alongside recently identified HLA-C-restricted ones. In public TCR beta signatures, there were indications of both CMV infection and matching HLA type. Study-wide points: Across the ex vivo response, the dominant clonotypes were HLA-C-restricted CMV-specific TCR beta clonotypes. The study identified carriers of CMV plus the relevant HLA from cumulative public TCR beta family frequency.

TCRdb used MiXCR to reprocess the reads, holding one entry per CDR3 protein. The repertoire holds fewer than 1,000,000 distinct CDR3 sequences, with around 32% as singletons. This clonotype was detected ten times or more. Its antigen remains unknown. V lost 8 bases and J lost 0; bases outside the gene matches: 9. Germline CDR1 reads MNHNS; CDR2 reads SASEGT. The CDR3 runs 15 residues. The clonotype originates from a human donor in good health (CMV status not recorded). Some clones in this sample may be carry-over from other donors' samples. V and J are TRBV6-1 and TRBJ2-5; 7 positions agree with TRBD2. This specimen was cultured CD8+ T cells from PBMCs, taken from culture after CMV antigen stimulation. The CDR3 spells CASPRPGLNQETQYF. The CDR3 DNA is TGTGCCAGCCCAAGGCCGGGACTAAACCAAGAGACCCAGTACTTC.